This TCR beta chain is drawn from a study of blood T cell repertoires in COVID-19. Study-level background: Samples representing acute and convalescent COVID-19 were sourced from the United States, Italy and Spain. T cells, B-cell-depleted T cells, or PBMCs provided the cDNA or gDNA that served as material.

This CDR3 comprises 14 residues. CDR1 is SEHNR and CDR2 is FQNEAQ in the germline V gene (reference sequence). After removal of 5 bases from V and 8 bases from J, the junction contained 6 bases not matched to a gene. As originally analysed: Estimates of nucleated cell counts were drawn from the amplification of reference gene primers. Clones were sequenced by immunoSEQ multiplex PCR, and TCRdb holds only the in-frame ones, with some missing. V, J and clone size are those of that table, while D and trimming were read from the DNA. The sample comprises more than 200,000 clones, less than 90% of which are singletons, and almost 2% rests with the top ten.

The chain has TRBV7-9 and TRBJ1-6; TRBD1 matches at 7 bases. The sequence was obtained from a man younger than 40 with active or convalescent COVID-19. Sequencing was performed on peripheral blood. For the CDR3, the DNA is TGTGCCAGCAGCCTAGACAGGGCGGATTCACCCCTCCACTTT. It translates to CASSLDRADSPLHF.